This TCR beta chain emerged from a study of prognosis after radiotherapy for stage I lung cancer (dated by TCRdb to about 2021). For the wider study: Between early 2018 and 2019, some 20 patients with stage I NSCLC were enrolled in Nanjing, China. More than twelve of the patients presented with newly diagnosed primary stage I lung tumors; four to six had oligometastatic NSCLC following surgical resection of the primary tumor. Every patient was regarded as medically inoperable, because of comorbidities in 11 to 13 cases and refusal of surgery in 6 or 7 cases. Ages in the cohort of over ten men and five to seven women ranged from roughly 53 to 84 years, with a median of 74. Squamous cell carcinoma histology was identified in several patients, and adenocarcinoma histology was identified in under 15 patients. SBRT was delivered in 3 to 5 fractions with a biologically effective dose of at least 100 Gy, and image-guided IMRT or VMAT was used for delivery. In every patient, SBRT was given without any concurrent therapy. Distant metastases were developed by four of the 19 patients after SBRT, at a median of 7 months, whereas no significant progression was observed in the other 15 patients. The study profiled peripheral blood TCR beta repertoires from stage I NSCLC patients before and after stereotactic body radiotherapy and related them to distant failure. The study took one blood sample before SBRT and one after SBRT from each of 19 patients and sequenced all 38 samples. What the research found in general, with its limitations: Post-SBRT Shannon entropy and its change from baseline were lower in patients who developed distant metastases; baseline Shannon entropy was not associated with metastases. No determination of tumor specificity was made for expanded TCR clones. After SBRT, the number of unique TCR clones decreased (median roughly 9,900 before versus 6,500 to 7,000 after; Wilcoxon paired P=0.011). The study was limited by its small cohort and short follow-up, and the findings require independent validation. No adjustment for multiple comparisons was applied to any of the reported P values. Differences in TRBV and TRBJ usage frequencies by metastasis status were reportedly observed in two V genes at baseline and in several V and two J genes after SBRT.

Including cysteine and phenylalanine, the CDR3 has 15 amino acids. Only the CDR3 part of the read is kept: 45 bases, read in frame from the first base. Cut back by 2 bases and 1 base, the V and J ends lie 12 bases apart. Taken from the germline V gene (reference sequence), the CDR1 and CDR2 loops are LGHDT and YNNKEL. In its sample, this clonotype was seen many times. Its binding antigen is unknown. Per-base quality was not reported, and no clone a single base away is much larger than it. Two rounds of multiplex PCR were performed to amplify the TCR beta CDR3 region from genomic DNA. The first PCR round used primers specific to each TRBV and TRBJ gene, with sequences filed in Chinese patent CN105087789A. Universal primers were used in the second PCR round. The Roche High Pure PCR Template Preparation Kit was used to extract genomic DNA from frozen PBMCs. An Illumina HiSeq 3000 was used to sequence the libraries paired-end with 151 bp reads. From the authors' description of their analysis: Raw reads lacking the multiplex PCR primer sequences were removed with CutAdapt. High-quality paired reads were merged into contigs with PEAR. By aligning each contig to reference sequences, MiXCR assigned the TRB V, D and J gene segments to that contig. CDR3 sequences were clustered by base quality and sequence similarity to remove sequencing errors. Diversity was measured as Shannon entropy normalized by the natural log of productive TCR sequence number. One minus Shannon entropy divided by the natural log of the number of unique clonotypes was used as the definition of clonality. Progression-free survival cut-offs for repertoire metrics were chosen using the Youden index of ROC curves, with analyses run in R 3.5.3. TCRdb redid the processing of the public reads, applying fastp at Q25 and MiXCR, and retained in-frame beta chains. Every CDR3 protein is listed once, alongside the most common genes and DNA of its rows. The V and J calls were determined by TCRdb, not by the authors. In all, the sample holds under 50,000 distinct CDR3 sequences, and roughly a quarter of those were seen once. Together, the top ten hold less than 30% of the sample.

All patients had node-negative disease on CT and PET/CT, and none had a history of other malignancies or had previously received chemotherapy or radiotherapy. At each of the two time points, about 6.3 milliliters of peripheral venous blood were collected into EDTA tubes. Ficoll-Paque Plus density-gradient centrifugation was used to isolate PBMCs. Samples were stored at -80°C immediately after collection until analysis. The specimen was PBMCs, collected before or after stereotactic body radiation therapy (not recorded which). This TCR derives from a donor aged 50 or older with non-small cell lung cancer. In this chain, TRBV3-1 is recombined with TRBJ2-7; the D call is possibly TRBD1 or TRBD2, each sharing 5 bases. The DNA reads TGTGCCAGCAGCCAAACCGGGGCTAAATCCTACGAGCAGTACTTC. Protein translation: CASSQTGAKSYEQYF.